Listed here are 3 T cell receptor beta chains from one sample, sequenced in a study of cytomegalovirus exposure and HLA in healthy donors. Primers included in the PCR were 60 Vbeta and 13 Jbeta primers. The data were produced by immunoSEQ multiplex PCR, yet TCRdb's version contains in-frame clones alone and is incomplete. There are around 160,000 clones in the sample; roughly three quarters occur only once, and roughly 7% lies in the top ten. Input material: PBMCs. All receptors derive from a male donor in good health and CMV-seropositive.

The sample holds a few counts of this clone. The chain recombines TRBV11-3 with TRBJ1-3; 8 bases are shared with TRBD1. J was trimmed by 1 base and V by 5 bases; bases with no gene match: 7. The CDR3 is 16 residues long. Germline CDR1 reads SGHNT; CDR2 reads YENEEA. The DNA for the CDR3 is TGTGCCAGCAGCCCCGGGACAGGATATTCTGGAAACACCATATATTTT. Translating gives CASSPGTGYSGNTIYF.

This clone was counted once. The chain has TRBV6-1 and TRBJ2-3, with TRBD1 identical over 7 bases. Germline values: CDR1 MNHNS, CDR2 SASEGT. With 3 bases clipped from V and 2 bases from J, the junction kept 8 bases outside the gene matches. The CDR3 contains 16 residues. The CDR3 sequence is CASSDPGTDPTDTQYF. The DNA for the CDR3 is TGTGCCAGCAGTGATCCGGGGACAGATCCCACAGATACGCAGTATTTT.

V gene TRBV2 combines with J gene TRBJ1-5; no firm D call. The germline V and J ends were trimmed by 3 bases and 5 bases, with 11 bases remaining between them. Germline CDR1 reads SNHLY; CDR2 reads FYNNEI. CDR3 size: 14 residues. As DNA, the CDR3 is TGTGCCAGCAGTGAGAGGGCGGACGATCAGCCCCAGCATTTT. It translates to CASSERADDQPQHF. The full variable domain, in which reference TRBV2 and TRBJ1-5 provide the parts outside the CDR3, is EPEVTQTPSHQVTQMGQEVILRCVPISNHLYFYWYRQILGQKVEFLVSFYNNEISEKSEIFDDQFSVERPDGSNFTLKIRSTKLEDSAMYFCASSERADDQPQHFGDGTRLSIL.